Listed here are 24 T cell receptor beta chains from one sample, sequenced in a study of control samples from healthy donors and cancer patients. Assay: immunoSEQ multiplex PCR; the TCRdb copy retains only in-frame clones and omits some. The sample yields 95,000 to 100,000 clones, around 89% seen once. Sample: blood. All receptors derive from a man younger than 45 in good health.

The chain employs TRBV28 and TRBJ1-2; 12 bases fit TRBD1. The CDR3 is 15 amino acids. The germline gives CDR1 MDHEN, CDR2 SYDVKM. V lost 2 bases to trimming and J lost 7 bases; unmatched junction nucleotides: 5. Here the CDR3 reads CASSLMGTGGGGYTF. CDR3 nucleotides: TGTGCCAGCAGTTTAATGGGGACAGGGGGCGGTGGCTACACCTTC.

The CDR3 bases are TGTGCCAGCAGTTTATACGAGGGGAATGGCTACACCTTC. It translates to CASSLYEGNGYTF. The chain carries TRBV28 and TRBJ1-2; tentative D call: TRBD1 (5 bases). The CDR3 runs 13 residues. V gave up 1 base and J gave up 6 bases, with 9 bases separating them. CDR1 is MDHEN, CDR2 SYDVKM, per germline.

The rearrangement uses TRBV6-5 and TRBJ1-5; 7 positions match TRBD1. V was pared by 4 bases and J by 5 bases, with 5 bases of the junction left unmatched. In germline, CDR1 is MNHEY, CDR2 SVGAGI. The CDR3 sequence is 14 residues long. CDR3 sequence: CASSFRGLDQPQHF. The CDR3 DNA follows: TGTGCCAGCAGTTTCAGGGGGTTGGATCAGCCCCAGCATTTT.

The CDR3 protein is CASSPRTALQETQYF. CDR3 coding DNA: TGTGCCAGCAGCCCCAGGACAGCGCTTCAAGAGACCCAGTACTTC. The V call is TRBV4-2, the J call TRBJ2-5; TRBD1 is a possible D gene (6 bases). V lost 4 bases and J lost 2, with 14 bases in between. CDR1 is LGHNA, CDR2 YNFKEQ, per germline. This CDR3 spans 15 amino acids.

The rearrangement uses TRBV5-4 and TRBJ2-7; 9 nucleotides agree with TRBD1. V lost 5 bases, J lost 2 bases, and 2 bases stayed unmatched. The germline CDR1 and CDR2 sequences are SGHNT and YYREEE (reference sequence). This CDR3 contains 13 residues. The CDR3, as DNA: TGTGCCAGCAGGGGGACAGGGACCTACGAGCAGTACTTC. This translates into CASRGTGTYEQYF.

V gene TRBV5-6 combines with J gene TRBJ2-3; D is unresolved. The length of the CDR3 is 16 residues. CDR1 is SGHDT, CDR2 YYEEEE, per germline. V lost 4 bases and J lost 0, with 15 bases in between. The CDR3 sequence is CASSLSQKRSTDTQYF. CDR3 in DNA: TGTGCCAGCAGCCTGAGTCAGAAAAGGAGCACAGATACGCAGTATTTT.

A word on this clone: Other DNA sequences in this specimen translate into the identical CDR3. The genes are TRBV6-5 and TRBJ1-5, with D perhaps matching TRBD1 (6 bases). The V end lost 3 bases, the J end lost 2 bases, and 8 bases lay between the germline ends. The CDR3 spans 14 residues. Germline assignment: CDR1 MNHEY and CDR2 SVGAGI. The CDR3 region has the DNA TGTGCCAGCAGTTATAGGGGGGGCAATCAGCCCCAGCATTTT. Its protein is CASSYRGGNQPQHF.

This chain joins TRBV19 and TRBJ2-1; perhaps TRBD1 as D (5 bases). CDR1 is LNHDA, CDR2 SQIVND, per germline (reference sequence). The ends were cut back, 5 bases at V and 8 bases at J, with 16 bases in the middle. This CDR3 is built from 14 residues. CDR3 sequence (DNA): TGTGCCAGTAGTTTTGGGGCAGGGCTCGATGAGCAGTTCTTC. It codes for CASSFGAGLDEQFF.

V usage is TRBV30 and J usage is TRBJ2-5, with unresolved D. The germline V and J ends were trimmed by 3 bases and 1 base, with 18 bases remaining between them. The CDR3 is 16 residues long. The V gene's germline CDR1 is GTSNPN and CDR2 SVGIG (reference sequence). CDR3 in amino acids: CAWSPWWGSGQETQYF. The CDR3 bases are TGTGCCTGGAGCCCTTGGTGGGGAAGTGGCCAAGAGACCCAGTACTTC.

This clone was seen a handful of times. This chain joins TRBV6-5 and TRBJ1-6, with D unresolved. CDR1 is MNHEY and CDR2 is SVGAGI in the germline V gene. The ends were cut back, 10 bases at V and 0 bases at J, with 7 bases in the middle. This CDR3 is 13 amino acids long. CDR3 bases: TGTGCCACCAAAGGCTCCTATAATTCACCCCTCCACTTT. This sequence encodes CATKGSYNSPLHF.

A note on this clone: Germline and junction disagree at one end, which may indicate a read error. Here the CDR3 reads CAWSPSSRGRHF. CDR3 nucleotide sequence: TGTGCCTGGAGTCCCTCTTCCAGGGGGCGTCACTTC. The rearrangement links TRBV30 to TRBJ2-5; 8 bases line up with TRBD1. CDR1 and CDR2 from the germline V gene are GTSNPN and SVGIG (reference sequence). The CDR3 runs to 12 residues.

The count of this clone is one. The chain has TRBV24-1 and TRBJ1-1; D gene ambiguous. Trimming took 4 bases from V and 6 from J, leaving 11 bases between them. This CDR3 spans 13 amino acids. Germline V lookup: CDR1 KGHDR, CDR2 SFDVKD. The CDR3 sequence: CATSDLRSAEAFF. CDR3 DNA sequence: TGTGCCACCAGTGACCTTCGGAGCGCTGAAGCTTTCTTT.

The CDR3 DNA is TGCGCCAGCAGCCAAGATAGGGGAGTAAAGACCCAGTACTTC. Translated: CASSQDRGVKTQYF. The chain uses TRBV4-3 and TRBJ2-5; D tentatively reads TRBD1 or TRBD2 (5 bases each). With 0 bases removed from V and 6 bases from J, the gap between germline ends came to 11 bases. The V gene's germline CDR1 is LGHNA and CDR2 YSLEER. This CDR3 spans 14 amino acids.

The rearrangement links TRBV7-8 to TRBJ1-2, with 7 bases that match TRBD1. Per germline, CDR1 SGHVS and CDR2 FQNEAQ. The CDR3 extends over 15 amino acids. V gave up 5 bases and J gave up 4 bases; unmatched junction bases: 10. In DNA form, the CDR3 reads TGTGCCAGCAGCCCCAATCGGGGACAGCTCTATGGCTACACCTTC. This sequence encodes CASSPNRGQLYGYTF.

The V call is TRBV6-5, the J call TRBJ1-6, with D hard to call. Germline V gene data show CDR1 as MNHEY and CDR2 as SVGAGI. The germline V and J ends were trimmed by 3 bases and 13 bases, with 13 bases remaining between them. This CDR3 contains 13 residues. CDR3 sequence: CASSYNPGYPLHF. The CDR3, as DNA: TGTGCCAGCAGTTATAACCCGGGATATCCCCTCCACTTT.

This CDR3 reads CASSSRDGYTF. The CDR3 DNA follows: TGCGCCAGCAGCTCCAGAGATGGCTACACCTTC. This sequence joins TRBV5-1 and TRBJ1-2; D not resolved. Germline CDR1 is SGHRS and CDR2 is YFSETQ. V lost 3 bases to trimming and J lost 6 bases, with 6 bases between them. CDR3 size: 11 residues.

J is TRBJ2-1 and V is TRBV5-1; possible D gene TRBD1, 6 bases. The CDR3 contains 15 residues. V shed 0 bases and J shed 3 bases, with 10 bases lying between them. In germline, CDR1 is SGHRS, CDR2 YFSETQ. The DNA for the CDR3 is TGCGCCAGCAGCTTGGATGGACAGAACTACAATGAGCAGTTCTTC. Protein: CASSLDGQNYNEQFF.

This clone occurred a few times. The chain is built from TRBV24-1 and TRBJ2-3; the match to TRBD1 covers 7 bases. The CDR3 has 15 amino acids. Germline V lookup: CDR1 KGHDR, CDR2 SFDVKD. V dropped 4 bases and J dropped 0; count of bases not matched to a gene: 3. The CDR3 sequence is CATSDRQGSTDTQYF. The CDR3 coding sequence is TGTGCCACCAGTGACCGACAGGGAAGCACAGATACGCAGTATTTT.

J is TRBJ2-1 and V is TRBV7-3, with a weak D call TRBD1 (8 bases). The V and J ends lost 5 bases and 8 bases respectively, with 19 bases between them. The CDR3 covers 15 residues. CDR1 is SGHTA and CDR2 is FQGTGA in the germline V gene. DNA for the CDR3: TGTGCCAGCAGCCGCAGGACAGGGAGGGTAGATGAGCAGTTCTTC. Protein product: CASSRRTGRVDEQFF.

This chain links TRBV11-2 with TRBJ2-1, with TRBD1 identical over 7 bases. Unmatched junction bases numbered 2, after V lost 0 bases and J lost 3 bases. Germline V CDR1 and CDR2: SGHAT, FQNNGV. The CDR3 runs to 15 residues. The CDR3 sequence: CASSLDRGHYNEQFF. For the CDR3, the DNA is TGTGCCAGCAGCTTAGATAGGGGGCACTACAATGAGCAGTTCTTC.

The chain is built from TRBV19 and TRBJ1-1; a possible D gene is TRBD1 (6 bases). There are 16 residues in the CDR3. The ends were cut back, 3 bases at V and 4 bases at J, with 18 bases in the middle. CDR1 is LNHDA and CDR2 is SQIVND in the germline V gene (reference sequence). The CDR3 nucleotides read TGTGCCAGTAGTATTTGTCAGGGGCGAAATTGCACTGAAGCTTTCTTT. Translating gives CASSICQGRNCTEAFF.

The CDR3 region has the DNA TGCGCCAGCAGTGAGTCGACAGGGGCCTACGAGCAGTACGTC. Its protein product is CASSESTGAYEQYV. The chain is built from TRBV10-2 and TRBJ2-7, with 8 nucleotides matching TRBD1. There are 14 residues in the CDR3. Germline trimming cut 0 bases from V and 2 bases from J; bases unmatched to any gene: 0. Per the germline V gene, CDR1 is WSHSY and CDR2 is SAAADI.

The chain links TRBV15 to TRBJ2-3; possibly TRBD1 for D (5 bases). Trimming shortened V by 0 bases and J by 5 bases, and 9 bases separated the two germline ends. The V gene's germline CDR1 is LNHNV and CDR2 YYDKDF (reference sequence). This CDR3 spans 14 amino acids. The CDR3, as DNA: TGTGCCACCAGCAGAGACAGGGCCGGAGATACGCAGTATTTT. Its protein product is CATSRDRAGDTQYF.

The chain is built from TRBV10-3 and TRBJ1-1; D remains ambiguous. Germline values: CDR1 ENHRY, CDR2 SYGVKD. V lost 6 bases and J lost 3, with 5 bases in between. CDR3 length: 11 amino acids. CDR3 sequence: CAIRKDTEAFF. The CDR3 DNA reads TGTGCCATCAGGAAGGACACTGAAGCTTTCTTT.